These 30 T cell receptor beta chains came from one sample sequenced in a study of blood T cell repertoires in COVID-19. The protocol was immunoSEQ multiplex PCR, while the TCRdb copy is restricted to in-frame clones and leaves out a portion. The table has roughly 24,000 clones, about 92% seen once. Input material: peripheral blood. The receptors derive from a human donor in a cohort sampled during active COVID-19.

In its sample, this clone was seen once. The chain is built from TRBV6-2 or TRBV6-3 and TRBJ1-5, with D uncertain. V was pared by 5 bases and J by 2 bases, with 13 bases between. The CDR3 contains 15 residues. Germline V CDR1 and CDR2: MNHEY, SVGEGT. This CDR3 is CASSRGGLGNQPQHF. The CDR3 region has the DNA TGTGCCAGCAGTCGAGGAGGTTTGGGCAATCAGCCCCAGCATTTT.

The table lists this clone with a count of one. The chain is built from TRBV5-1 and TRBJ1-1; TRBD1 is a possible D gene (5 bases). V was cut by 6 bases and J by 0 bases, with 12 bases left in between. The CDR3 has 14 amino acids. Germline V gene data show CDR1 as SGHRS and CDR2 as YFSETQ. CDR3 DNA sequence: TGCGCCAGCACAACAGGCCAGTTGAACACTGAAGCTTTCTTT. Its translation: CASTTGQLNTEAFF.

V and J are TRBV18 and TRBJ1-1; D is uncertain. Germline-derived CDR1 and CDR2 are KGHSH and LQKENI. Trimming removed 2 bases at V and 1 base at J, with 5 bases between. This CDR3 spans 13 amino acids. The DNA of the CDR3 is TGTGCCAGCTCACCAAGCACGAACACTGAAGCTTTCTTT. The encoded protein is CASSPSTNTEAFF.

The V gene is TRBV6-2 or TRBV6-3, the J gene TRBJ1-5, with D maybe TRBD1 (6 bases). Germline lookup yields CDR1 MNHEY and CDR2 SVGEGT. There are 17 residues in the CDR3. V lost 6 bases to trimming and J lost 0 bases, with 18 bases between them. As DNA, the CDR3 is TGTGCCAGCAGCCCTGACAGGACTTCGTATAGCAATCAGCCCCAGCATTTT. This encodes CASSPDRTSYSNQPQHF.

The chain has TRBV5-1 and TRBJ2-7; 10 nucleotides agree with TRBD1. The J segment lost 1 base and the V segment lost 0 bases, leaving 1 base of the junction unmatched. The CDR3 sequence is 15 residues long. Germline V CDR1 and CDR2: SGHRS, YFSETQ. DNA for the CDR3: TGCGCCAGCAGCTTGGGGACAGGGGGATCCTACGAGCAGTACTTC. It translates to CASSLGTGGSYEQYF.

This sequence joins TRBV5-1 and TRBJ2-3, with D hard to call. Trimming shortened V by 0 bases and J by 1 base, and 12 bases separated the two germline ends. The CDR3 length is 16 residues. The germline CDR1 and CDR2 sequences are SGHRS and YFSETQ. CDR3 coding DNA: TGCGCCAGCAGCTTGGGCCAGGTCCGAGGCACAGATACGCAGTATTTT. Translation: CASSLGQVRGTDTQYF.

This chain connects TRBV9 to TRBJ2-5; 10 bases line up with TRBD1. Germline loops: CDR1 SGDLS, CDR2 YYNGEE. V trimming: 5 bases; J trimming: 3 bases; junction bases outside the gene matches: 1. The CDR3 length is 13 residues. CDR3 nucleotide sequence: TGTGCCAGCAGTGGACAGGGGGAAGAGACCCAGTACTTC. Translated: CASSGQGEETQYF.

The rearrangement uses TRBV6-1 and TRBJ2-3; D possibly corresponds to TRBD1 (6 bases). CDR3 length: 17 amino acids. V was pared by 0 bases and J by 0 bases, with 13 bases between. Germline lookup yields CDR1 MNHNS and CDR2 SASEGT. The CDR3 spells CASSEAFRTASTDTQYF. The CDR3 DNA reads as TGTGCCAGCAGTGAAGCATTTAGGACAGCAAGCACAGATACGCAGTATTTT.

The V call is TRBV9, the J call TRBJ2-7, with 10 bases matching TRBD2. V was clipped by 3 bases and J by 7 bases; unmatched bases: 4. From germline, CDR1 is SGDLS and CDR2 YYNGEE. This CDR3 spans 13 amino acids. The CDR3: CASSEGLAREQYF. The DNA of the CDR3 is TGTGCCAGCAGCGAGGGACTAGCGAGGGAGCAGTACTTC. The whole variable domain, remainder taken from reference TRBV9 and TRBJ2-7, is DSGVTQTPKHLITATGQRVTLRCSPRSGDLSVYWYQQSLDQGLQFLIQYYNGEERAKGNILERFSAQQFPDLHSELNLSSLELGDSALYFCASSEGLAREQYFGPGTRLTVT.

The rearrangement links TRBV28 to TRBJ1-2; possibly TRBD1 for D (5 bases). CDR3 size: 14 residues. Per the germline V gene, CDR1 is MDHEN and CDR2 is SYDVKM. Deletions cut 5 bases from V and 3 bases from J, with 13 bases between. The CDR3 DNA reads TGTGCCAGCAGTCCGACGGGAGGGGACTATGGCTACACCTTC. Translation: CASSPTGGDYGYTF.

The V gene is TRBV10-3, the J gene TRBJ1-6; 7 bases match TRBD1. The germline CDR1 and CDR2 sequences are ENHRY and SYGVKD. The V gene end was trimmed by 11 bases and the J gene end by 3 bases; junction bases not matched to a gene: 10. There are 15 residues in the CDR3. The CDR3 DNA follows: TGTGCCGCGCGAGTGGGGACAGACTATAATTCACCCCTCCACTTT. This codes for CAARVGTDYNSPLHF.

The rearrangement joins TRBV27 to TRBJ2-3, with 10 bases matching TRBD2. Unmatched junction bases numbered 10, after V lost 3 bases and J lost 7 bases. CDR3 size: 16 residues. Germline CDR1 MNHEY, CDR2 SMNVEV (reference sequence). DNA for the CDR3: TGTGCCAGCAGTTTTGAAAGCGGGAGGGCCACCTATACGCAGTATTTT. As protein: CASSFESGRATYTQYF.

CDR3 sequence (DNA): TGTGCCAGCAGCACGAGAGGGGGAATCACTGAAGCTTTCTTT. Protein sequence: CASSTRGGITEAFF. The genes are TRBV4-2 and TRBJ1-1, with D maybe TRBD1 (6 bases). The CDR3 covers 14 residues. Germline V gene data show CDR1 as LGHNA and CDR2 as YNFKEQ. The germline V and J ends were trimmed by 5 bases and 4 bases, with 14 bases remaining between them.

V is TRBV11-2 and J is TRBJ2-7; 7 bases fit TRBD2. In germline, CDR1 is SGHAT, CDR2 FQNNGV. V shed 5 bases, J shed 2 bases, and the junction held 9 bases outside the gene matches. The CDR3 totals 15 residues. This CDR3 reads CASSALTSATYEQYF. CDR3 bases: TGTGCCAGCAGCGCCCTAACTAGCGCTACCTACGAGCAGTACTTC.

J is TRBJ1-3 and V is TRBV19; the D gene is possibly TRBD1 (5 bases). This CDR3 has 15 residues. The ends were cut back, 6 bases at V and 4 bases at J, with 16 bases in the middle. Looked up from germline, CDR1 is LNHDA and CDR2 is SQIVND (reference sequence). CDR3 region: CASSMDNSPGNTIYF. Written as DNA, the CDR3 is TGTGCCAGTAGCATGGACAACAGCCCAGGAAACACCATATATTTT.

The chain employs TRBV25-1 and TRBJ2-3; D is possibly TRBD1 (6 bases). There are 13 residues in the CDR3. V shed 0 bases and J shed 14 bases, with 15 bases lying between them. Germline CDR1 reads MGHDK; CDR2 reads SYGVNS. CDR3 region: CASSEYGQGSTYF. The CDR3 DNA follows: TGTGCCAGCAGTGAATATGGTCAGGGGTCAACGTATTTT.

The chain links TRBV19 to TRBJ2-5, with 8 bases identical to TRBD2. This CDR3 is 17 amino acids long. Germline trimming cut 1 base from V and 2 bases from J; bases unmatched to any gene: 9. Per germline, CDR1 LNHDA and CDR2 SQIVND (reference sequence). The CDR3 protein is CASSIVLLAGSQETQYF. As DNA, the CDR3 is TGTGCCAGTAGTATAGTACTTCTAGCGGGTTCACAAGAGACCCAGTACTTC.

This chain connects TRBV29-1 to TRBJ2-2, with a possible D match to TRBD1 (5 bases). Germline values: CDR1 SQVTM, CDR2 ANQGSEA. The CDR3 has 14 residues. The V end was cut by 6 bases, the J end by 5 bases, with 16 bases between. The CDR3 DNA is TGCAGCGTCAAACAGGTGGTAGGAACCGGGGAGCTGTTTTTT. Amino acid sequence: CSVKQVVGTGELFF.

The V and J genes are TRBV19 and TRBJ2-1; 9 positions agree with TRBD1. Germline V gene data show CDR1 as LNHDA and CDR2 as SQIVND (reference sequence). The CDR3 has 15 amino acids. The J segment lost 9 bases and the V segment lost 7 bases, leaving 13 bases of the junction unmatched. The CDR3 DNA reads TGTGCCAGTATGCTGCGGACAGGGGCGCGGAGTGAGCAGTTCTTC. It specifies CASMLRTGARSEQFF. The full variable domain, completed using reference TRBV19 and TRBJ2-1, is DGGITQSPKYLFRKEGQNVTLSCEQNLNHDAMYWYRQDPGQGLRLIYYSQIVNDFQKGDIAEGYSVSREKKESFPLTVTSAQKNPTAFYLCASMLRTGARSEQFFGPGTRLTVL.

The chain employs TRBV2 and TRBJ2-2, with D possibly TRBD2 on 5 matching bases. Germline V gene data show CDR1 as SNHLY and CDR2 as FYNNEI. V was trimmed by 7 bases and J by 0 bases, leaving 18 bases between them. The CDR3 extends over 17 amino acids. DNA for the CDR3: TGTGCCAGCAAAGGTTTAGCGACGCTAACGAACACCGGGGAGCTGTTTTTT. Its protein is CASKGLATLTNTGELFF.

The chain joins TRBV4-1 to TRBJ2-1, with 9 positions matching TRBD2. CDR1 and CDR2 (germline): MGHRA, YSYEKL. CDR3 length: 17 amino acids. V gave up 1 base and J gave up 4 bases; unmatched junction bases: 8. CDR3 loop: CASSQGAPAGGYNEQFF. CDR3 nucleotide sequence: TGCGCCAGCAGCCAAGGGGCGCCTGCGGGGGGGTACAATGAGCAGTTCTTC.

The chain combines TRBV5-4 with TRBJ1-4; D gene unclear. Germline CDR1 is SGHNT and CDR2 is YYREEE (reference sequence). CDR3 size: 14 residues. V lost 4 bases, J lost 0 bases, and 7 bases lay in between. The CDR3 loop is CASSVGTTNEKLFF. CDR3 in DNA: TGTGCCAGCAGCGTCGGGACAACTAATGAAAAACTGTTTTTT.

The CDR3 is CASNLQESSYNEQFF. CDR3 nucleotides: TGTGCCAGCAACCTACAGGAGAGCTCCTACAATGAGCAGTTCTTC. The V and J genes are TRBV7-9 and TRBJ2-1; weak D call: TRBD1 (5 bases). V lost 7 bases, J lost 0 bases, and 13 bases lay in between. Germline V gives CDR1 SEHNR, CDR2 FQNEAQ (reference sequence). This CDR3 has 15 residues.

The J gene is TRBJ2-1, the V gene TRBV9, with TRBD1 matching over 8 bases. Per germline, CDR1 SGDLS and CDR2 YYNGEE. CDR3 length equals 17 residues. The V gene end was trimmed by 2 bases and the J gene end by 7 bases; junction bases not matched to a gene: 14. CDR3 coding DNA: TGTGCCAGCAGCGTCCCAACGGGACAGGCCCGAGGGAATGAGCAGTTCTTC. Its translation: CASSVPTGQARGNEQFF.

This clone came up once. This sequence joins TRBV5-1 and TRBJ1-4; D remains unclear. V dropped 5 bases and J dropped 1 base, with 15 bases sitting between them. Germline assignment: CDR1 SGHRS and CDR2 YFSETQ. The CDR3 contains 16 residues. The CDR3 DNA follows: TGCGCCAGCAGATCCGGCAGGCAAGGAACTAATGAAAAACTGTTTTTT. It yields the protein CASRSGRQGTNEKLFF. Variable domain in full (rest from reference TRBV5-1 and TRBJ1-4): KAGVTQTPRYLIKTRGQQVTLSCSPISGHRSVSWYQQTPGQGLQFLFEYFSETQRNKGNFPGRFSGRQFSNSRSEMNVSTLELGDSALYLCASRSGRQGTNEKLFFGSGTQLSVL.

The chain is built from TRBV6-2 or TRBV6-3 and TRBJ2-7; TRBD1 aligns across 9 bases. Germline CDR1 reads MNHEY; CDR2 reads SVGEGT. This CDR3 has 15 residues. Unmatched junction bases numbered 7, after V lost 2 bases and J lost 5 bases. The CDR3 is CASSYEGTGRHEQYF. CDR3 nucleotide sequence: TGTGCCAGCAGTTACGAGGGGACAGGGAGGCACGAGCAGTACTTC.

The chain is built from TRBV6-5 and TRBJ1-1, with TRBD1 as a possible D gene (5 bases). Germline-derived CDR1 and CDR2 are MNHEY and SVGAGI. Trimming shortened V by 8 bases and J by 2 bases, and 15 bases separated the two germline ends. The length of the CDR3 is 14 residues. Written as DNA, the CDR3 is TGTGCCAGCGACCCAGGGAACCTTAACACTGAAGCTTTCTTT. Amino acid sequence: CASDPGNLNTEAFF.

The rearrangement uses TRBV19 and TRBJ1-4, with 8 bases identical to TRBD1. V trimming: 6 bases; J trimming: 3 bases; junction bases outside the gene matches: 6. The CDR3 covers 15 residues. The germline gives CDR1 LNHDA, CDR2 SQIVND (reference sequence). The CDR3, as DNA: TGTGCCAGTAGGGACAGGGAGAAATCTAATGAAAAACTGTTTTTT. Its translation: CASRDREKSNEKLFF. The variable domain in full, completed from reference TRBV19 and TRBJ1-4, reads DGGITQSPKYLFRKEGQNVTLSCEQNLNHDAMYWYRQDPGQGLRLIYYSQIVNDFQKGDIAEGYSVSREKKESFPLTVTSAQKNPTAFYLCASRDREKSNEKLFFGSGTQLSVL.

The chain combines TRBV28 with TRBJ2-7; 9 positions match TRBD2. J gave up 0 bases and V 5 bases, and 5 bases lay outside the gene matches. Germline V gives CDR1 MDHEN, CDR2 SYDVKM. The length of the CDR3 is 15 residues. CDR3 residues: CASSPPSGASYEQYF. CDR3 bases: TGTGCCAGCAGTCCCCCTAGCGGGGCCTCCTACGAGCAGTACTTC.

The chain uses TRBV19 and TRBJ2-7, with 10 bases that match TRBD1. CDR3 length: 13 residues. The J segment lost 6 bases and the V segment lost 8 bases, leaving 7 bases of the junction unmatched. Germline assignment: CDR1 LNHDA and CDR2 SQIVND (reference sequence). The CDR3: CASGRDRGGEQYF. Here the CDR3 DNA reads TGTGCCAGTGGAAGGGACAGGGGTGGCGAGCAGTACTTC.